The sequence of this T cell receptor (beta chain) was determined in a study of post-analysis software for immune sequencing data. Unique molecular identifiers tagged the TCR beta cDNA libraries. TCRdb independently ran MiXCR on the PCR reads; one entry per CDR3 protein. The sample yields roughly 870,000 distinct CDR3 sequences, 53% seen once. V lost 2 bases and J lost 5, with 13 bases in between. The CDR3 spans 14 residues. Germline assignment: CDR1 SGHTA and CDR2 FQGTGA. The study, taken as a whole, reports: Relative to controls, patients with multiple sclerosis showed significantly lower normalized Chao1 diversity. TRBV segments more frequent in patients than in controls numbered five and included TRBV5-6, TRBV5-1 and TRBV20-1.

Concerning this clonotype: Its antigen remains unknown.

This TCR derives from a girl aged 5 to 17 with multiple sclerosis. Sequences were obtained from blood. This chain joins TRBV7-3 and TRBJ2-7; D is ambiguous. CDR3 in DNA: TGTGCCAGCAGCTTATATCCGGGTACGGACGAGCAGTACTTC. Translation gives CASSLYPGTDEQYF.